This passage covers 9 T cell receptor beta chains from one sample sequenced in a study of OX40 agonist ivuxolimab in advanced cancers. Clones were read by immunoSEQ multiplex PCR, and TCRdb kept only the in-frame ones, dropping some. This sample has 55,000 to 60,000 clones, with 75% to 85% found just once. The material was CD4+ or CD8+ T cells sorted from blood, obtained in a trial of the OX40 agonist ivuxolimab. The receptors here all came from an adult with an advanced solid tumor such as melanoma, head and neck, liver or kidney cancer.

This chain joins TRBV6-6 and TRBJ1-1; 7 positions match TRBD1. J was trimmed by 4 bases and V by 2 bases; bases with no gene match: 7. The germline V gene has CDR1 MNHNY and CDR2 SVGAGI (reference sequence). This CDR3 region has 15 residues. CDR3 in DNA: TGTGCCAGCAGTTACAACAGGGGTAGGGTCACTGAAGCTTTCTTT. It encodes CASSYNRGRVTEAFF.

This rearrangement joins TRBV19 to TRBJ2-4; TRBD1 matches at 10 bases. The V gene end was trimmed by 4 bases and the J gene end by 3 bases; junction bases not matched to a gene: 9. The CDR3 spans 17 residues. Germline V CDR1 and CDR2: LNHDA, SQIVND (reference sequence). In nucleotides, the CDR3 is TGTGCCAGTAGTACGCGGGGGACAGGGGTTGGCAAAAACATTCAGTACTTC. Translating it yields CASSTRGTGVGKNIQYF.

V and J are TRBV27 and TRBJ2-5; TRBD2 aligns across 7 bases. V lost 5 bases to trimming and J lost 2 bases; unmatched junction nucleotides: 8. Germline V gives CDR1 MNHEY, CDR2 SMNVEV (reference sequence). The CDR3 is 15 amino acids. CDR3 bases: TGTGCCAGCAGTCGATGGGAAGCGGGGCAAGAGACCCAGTACTTC. It specifies CASSRWEAGQETQYF.

The genes are TRBV7-8 and TRBJ2-5; D possibly corresponds to TRBD1 (6 bases). Trimming left V 3 bases short and J 3 bases short, with 11 bases between. Germline values: CDR1 SGHVS, CDR2 FQNEAQ. The CDR3 consists of 14 residues. CDR3 nucleotides: TGTGCCAGCAGCTTCCGGGACACCAAAGAGACCCAGTACTTC. Residues: CASSFRDTKETQYF.

This chain connects TRBV5-6 to TRBJ2-5; D might be TRBD1 (6 bases). Germline V gene lookup returns CDR1 SGHDT and CDR2 YYEEEE. V was pared by 1 base and J by 3 bases, with 10 bases between. CDR3 length: 14 amino acids. The CDR3 reads CASSLSGAEETQYF. The DNA for the CDR3 is TGTGCCAGCAGCTTGTCAGGGGCCGAAGAGACCCAGTACTTC.

The chain has TRBV4-1 and TRBJ1-4; 7 nucleotides agree with TRBD1. CDR3 length equals 15 residues. Germline V CDR1 and CDR2: MGHRA, YSYEKL. V was pared by 6 bases and J by 3 bases, with 7 bases of the junction left unmatched. CDR3 nucleotides: TGCGCCAGCAGTCCCAGACAGGGCTCTAATGAAAAACTGTTTTTT. It translates to CASSPRQGSNEKLFF.

As to this clone: Germline and junction disagree at one end, which may indicate a read error. The chain joins TRBV9 to TRBJ1-2; no clear D. Germline values: CDR1 SGDLS, CDR2 YYNGEE. The CDR3 is made up of 12 amino acids. CDR3 bases: TGTGTCAGCAGCGCACAGTACTATGGCTACACCTTC. Its protein is CVSSAQYYGYTF.

This clone was seen only once. At one of its ends the junction is not consistent with the germline gene, which may arise from a read error. The V and J genes are TRBV19 and TRBJ2-3; D is unclear. This CDR3 contains 9 residues. Germline CDR1 reads LNHDA; CDR2 reads SQIVND (reference sequence). The CDR3 loop reads CASSIVPLF. Here the CDR3 DNA reads TGTGCCAGTAGTATAGTGCCTCTATTT.

This clone has only one observation. The CDR3 reads CASRFARGNTGELFF. For the CDR3, the DNA is TGTGCCAGTAGATTCGCAAGGGGAAACACCGGGGAGCTGTTTTTT. The chain links TRBV19 to TRBJ2-2, with a weak D call TRBD1 (5 bases). This CDR3 comprises 15 residues. Trimming removed 6 bases from V and 2 bases from J, with 13 bases in between. Per germline, CDR1 LNHDA and CDR2 SQIVND (reference sequence).